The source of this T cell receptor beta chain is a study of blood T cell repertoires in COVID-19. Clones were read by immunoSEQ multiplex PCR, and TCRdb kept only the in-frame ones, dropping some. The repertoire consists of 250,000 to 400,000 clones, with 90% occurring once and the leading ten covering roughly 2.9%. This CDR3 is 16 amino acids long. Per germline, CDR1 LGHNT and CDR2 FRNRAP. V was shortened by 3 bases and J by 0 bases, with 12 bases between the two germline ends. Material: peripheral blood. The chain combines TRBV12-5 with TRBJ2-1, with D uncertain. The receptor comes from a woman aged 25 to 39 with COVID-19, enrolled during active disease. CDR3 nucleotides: TGTGCTAGTGGTTTCGGCACGGAGAGCTCCTACAATGAGCAGTTCTTC. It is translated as CASGFGTESSYNEQFF.